These T cell receptor beta chains were read from a single sample in a study of cytomegalovirus exposure and HLA in healthy donors. Sequencing used immunoSEQ multiplex PCR; TCRdb keeps in-frame clones, though not all of them. The profile shows about 52,000 clones, 55% to 65% of them singletons. Sequencing was carried out using PBMCs. These receptors were taken from a human donor in good health. The CDR3 runs from the conserved cysteine through the conserved F or W. D genes are given only for firm matches. Size is stated for part of the rows, as once, few or many counts, or as a class when the clone is expanded.

abundance: -; d_gene: TRBD2; v_gene: TRBV19; j_gene: TRBJ2-1; len: 17; CDR3nt: TGTGCCAGTAGTACATCCCAGCGGGGGGGATTCTACAATGAGCAGTTCTTC; CDR3aa: CASSTSQRGGFYNEQFF
abundance: -; d_gene: -; v_gene: TRBV30; j_gene: TRBJ1-1; len: 11; CDR3nt: TGTGGTACGAGCCCGAACACTGAAGCTTTCTTT; CDR3aa: CGTSPNTEAFF
abundance: few; d_gene: TRBD1; v_gene: TRBV5-1; j_gene: TRBJ2-5; len: 14; CDR3nt: TGCGCCAGCAGAGACAGGGGGCATGGAGAGACCCAGTACTTC; CDR3aa: CASRDRGHGETQYF
abundance: few; d_gene: -; v_gene: TRBV6-6; j_gene: TRBJ1-2; len: 14; CDR3nt: TGTGCCAGCAGTTACTCGATTAGGGGCTATGGCTACACCTTC; CDR3aa: CASSYSIRGYGYTF
abundance: -; d_gene: TRBD1; v_gene: TRBV6-5; j_gene: TRBJ1-1; len: 14; CDR3nt: TGTGCCAGCAGTCCACAGGGGGCTTACACTGAAGCTTTCTTT; CDR3aa: CASSPQGAYTEAFF
abundance: -; d_gene: TRBD1; v_gene: TRBV27; j_gene: TRBJ2-7; len: 13; CDR3nt: TGTGCCAGCAGACAAACAGGGGACTACGAGCAGTACTTC; CDR3aa: CASRQTGDYEQYF
abundance: -; d_gene: -; v_gene: TRBV7-2; j_gene: TRBJ1-5; len: 13; CDR3nt: TGTGCCAGCAGCTTTCCGGGGAATCAGCCCCAGCATTTT; CDR3aa: CASSFPGNQPQHF
abundance: -; d_gene: -; v_gene: TRBV25-1; j_gene: TRBJ2-2; len: 15; CDR3nt: TGTGCCAGCAGTCCAGCCCGGAGTCGCACCGGGGAGCTGTTTTTT; CDR3aa: CASSPARSRTGELFF
abundance: -; d_gene: -; v_gene: TRBV7-9; j_gene: TRBJ2-1; len: 12; CDR3nt: TGTGCCAGCAGTCCTAGTCAAAATGAGCAGTTCTTC; CDR3aa: CASSPSQNEQFF
abundance: -; d_gene: TRBD2; v_gene: TRBV5-1; j_gene: TRBJ2-7; len: 17; CDR3nt: TGCGCCAGCAGCTTGATGGCTAGCGGGAGTACCTCCTACGAGCAGTACTTC; CDR3aa: CASSLMASGSTSYEQYF
abundance: few; d_gene: -; v_gene: TRBV6-4; j_gene: TRBJ1-1; len: 11; CDR3nt: TGTGCCACGCGGATGAACACTGAAGCTTTCTTT; CDR3aa: CATRMNTEAFF